These T cell receptor beta chains were read from a single sample in a study of radiotherapy plus CTLA-4 blockade in lung cancer. The data were produced by immunoSEQ multiplex PCR, yet TCRdb's version contains in-frame clones alone and is incomplete. Among 70,000 to 95,000 clones listed, around 90% were seen once. The material was peripheral blood, obtained from a patient treated with radiotherapy plus ipilimumab. The receptors originated from a human donor with non-small cell lung cancer that progressed on radiotherapy plus ipilimumab. Each CDR3 is given with its conserved first and last residue. D genes are given only for firm matches. Clone size is shown for a subset of rows, as once, few, many or a class of expanded clone.

j_call | d_call | clone_size | v_call | cdr3_nt | cdr3_aa
TRBJ1-2 | - | - | TRBV12-5 | TGTGCTAGTGGTTTGGTACAGACTTCGGGCTACACCTTC | CASGLVQTSGYTF
TRBJ1-5 | TRBD1 | - | TRBV19 | TGTGCCAGTAGTATAGACGGGACAGGGGTAAATCAGCCCCAGCATTTT | CASSIDGTGVNQPQHF
TRBJ2-7 | - | - | TRBV10-3 | TGTGCCATCACGGCGAGAGGCTACGAGCAGTACTTC | CAITARGYEQYF
TRBJ2-1 | - | - | TRBV4-3 | TGCGCCAGCAGCCAAGAGTACAGTCACTACAATGAGCAGTTCTTC | CASSQEYSHYNEQFF
TRBJ2-3 | - | - | TRBV20-1 | TGCAGTGCTAGCGGGAGTGATACGCAGTATTTT | CSASGSDTQYF
TRBJ2-7 | - | - | TRBV7-9 | TGTGCCAGCAGCCAAGGGGTCTACGAGCAGTACTTC | CASSQGVYEQYF
TRBJ1-2 | - | - | TRBV4-3 | TGCGCCAGCAGCCAAGATTTGGGGCAGGGTGGAGGCTACACCTTC | CASSQDLGQGGGYTF
TRBJ1-4 | - | - | TRBV5-1 | TGCGCCAGTGGGAGACAGAGCTTTAATGAAAAACTGTTTTTT | CASGRQSFNEKLFF
TRBJ2-7 | - | once | TRBV21-1 | TGTGCCAGCAGCAAGGGGCCTGACTACGAGCAGTACTTC | CASSKGPDYEQYF
TRBJ1-5 | - | - | TRBV6-6 | TGTGCCAGCAGGAACGCGGGGGGCGTGGGTCAGCCCCAGCATTTT | CASRNAGGVGQPQHF
TRBJ1-2 | - | - | TRBV27 | TGTGCCAGCAGTTATGCAGGGGCCATCTATGGCTACACCTTC | CASSYAGAIYGYTF
TRBJ1-4 | - | few | TRBV5-4 | TGTGCCAGCAGCTTGACGGCAACTAATGAAAAACTGTTTTTT | CASSLTATNEKLFF
TRBJ1-5 | - | - | TRBV6-1 | TGTGCCAGCAGTGAACTGGGGGGGGACCAGCCCCAGCATTTT | CASSELGGDQPQHF
TRBJ1-2 | - | - | TRBV7-9 | TGTGCCAGCAGCTTAGCTACAGGGACATGGGGCTACACCTTC | CASSLATGTWGYTF
TRBJ2-5 | - | once | TRBV27 | TGTGCCAGCAGTTTATTTGGGGAGCAGGGGACCCAGTACTTC | CASSLFGEQGTQYF
TRBJ1-2 | TRBD1 | - | TRBV6-5 | TGTGCCAGCAGTGTCGGGACAGGCGGTGGCTACACCTTC | CASSVGTGGGYTF
TRBJ2-4 | TRBD1 | - | TRBV27 | TGTGCCAGCAGTTACGGGGTACAGGGGGATACCAAAAACATTCAGTACTTC | CASSYGVQGDTKNIQYF
TRBJ2-3 | - | - | TRBV7-2 | TGTGCCAGCAGACAATTTGGAGCCACAGATACGCAGTATTTT | CASRQFGATDTQYF
TRBJ1-1 | - | - | TRBV7-6 | TGTGCCAGCAGCCAGGTATTGAACACTGAAGCTTTCTTT | CASSQVLNTEAFF
TRBJ1-1 | - | - | TRBV30 | TGTGCCTGGAGCCCTGCCAGGGGTGAAGCTTTCTTT | CAWSPARGEAFF
TRBJ2-3 | TRBD1 | - | TRBV19 | TGTGCCAGTAGTAGCCGGGACAGCCTTCTCACAGATACGCAGTATTTT | CASSSRDSLLTDTQYF
TRBJ1-1 | - | - | TRBV6-5 | TGTGCCAGCAGTACCCCGGGAGGGATGAACACTGAAGCTTTCTTT | CASSTPGGMNTEAFF
TRBJ2-1 | - | - | TRBV7-2 | TGTGCCAGCAGCTTAATCCAATACGGTGAGCAGTTCTTC | CASSLIQYGEQFF
TRBJ1-1 | - | - | TRBV5-8 | TGTGCCAGCAGCTTGATCGCTTCGGTGTTGCGGAACACTGAAGCTTTCTTT | CASSLIASVLRNTEAFF
TRBJ2-5 | - | - | TRBV29-1 | TGCAGCGTTGTGGCCAGGGTAGAGACCCAGTACTTC | CSVVARVETQYF
TRBJ2-7 | - | - | TRBV11-1 | TGTGCCAGCAGCTTAGATCTGGGATCGGTCGAGCAGTACTTC | CASSLDLGSVEQYF
TRBJ2-3 | TRBD1 | - | TRBV6-6 | TGTGCCAGCAGTTACTCGACAGGGGATACGCAGTATTTT | CASSYSTGDTQYF
TRBJ2-3 | - | - | TRBV4-3 | TGCGCCAGCAGCCAACCGATCGTTGGCCCGGGGCCTAGCACAGATACGCAGTATTTT | CASSQPIVGPGPSTDTQYF
TRBJ2-2 | - | - | TRBV9 | TGTGCCAGCAGCTCCCGCTATGCGCCGAACACCGGGGAGCTGTTTTTT | CASSSRYAPNTGELFF
TRBJ2-2 | - | - | TRBV14 | TGTGCCAGCAGTCTAACTGGAAACACCGGGGAGCTGTTTTTT | CASSLTGNTGELFF
TRBJ2-1 | TRBD2 | once | TRBV7-6 | TGTGCCAGCAGCTCCGGGACTAGCGGGATGAATGAGCAGTTCTTC | CASSSGTSGMNEQFF
TRBJ2-5 | - | - | TRBV4-3 | TGCGCCAGCAGCCAAGATTGGGGGCGGGAGACCCAGTACTTC | CASSQDWGRETQYF
TRBJ1-1 | - | - | TRBV15 | TGTGCCACCAGCAGAGAGGGGGTCGCGAACACTGAAGCTTTCTTT | CATSREGVANTEAFF
TRBJ2-1 | TRBD2 | - | TRBV27 | TGTGCCAGCAGTGTAGTAGCGGGAGGATGGAAGTTCTTC | CASSVVAGGWKFF
TRBJ2-1 | TRBD2 | - | TRBV27 | TGTGCCAGCAGTTTATATCCGGGACTAGCGGGAGGAAATTCCTACAATGAGCAGTTCTTC | CASSLYPGLAGGNSYNEQFF
TRBJ1-4 | TRBD1 | - | TRBV5-4 | TGTGCCAGCAGCCCGGGAAGGGACCAGGGGGCAGCTAATGAAAAACTGGTTTTT | CASSPGRDQGAANEKLVF
TRBJ2-7 | - | once | TRBV5-4 | TGTGCCAGCAGCCACCCCACAGGGGAGGTATACGAGCAGTACTTC | CASSHPTGEVYEQYF
TRBJ2-3 | - | - | TRBV5-1 | TGCGCCAGCAGTGGCGGGGAAGACACAGATACGCAGTATTTT | CASSGGEDTDTQYF
TRBJ2-3 | TRBD2 | - | TRBV5-1 | TGCGCCAGCAGCTTACCTAGCGGGGGCACAGATACGCAGTATTTT | CASSLPSGGTDTQYF
TRBJ2-7 | TRBD2 | - | TRBV9 | TGTGCCAGCAGCGTAGCTGCAGCGGGGGGTGTCTACGAGCAGTACTTC | CASSVAAAGGVYEQYF
TRBJ1-3 | - | few | TRBV5-1 | TGCGCCAGCAGCAGCGGGACAAACTCTGGAAACACCATATATTTT | CASSSGTNSGNTIYF